This T cell receptor (beta chain) was found in a study of blood T cell repertoires in COVID-19. Whole-study context: The study drew acute and convalescent COVID-19 samples from the United States, Italy and Spain.

V lost 6 bases, J lost 6 bases, and 8 bases stayed unmatched. Germline lookup yields CDR1 MDHEN and CDR2 SYDVKM. This CDR3 is 16 amino acids long. The data were produced by immunoSEQ multiplex PCR, yet TCRdb's version contains in-frame clones alone and is incomplete. The sample has 250,000 or so clones, less than 90% seen once. This clone was recorded only once. Source material: peripheral blood. The clonotype was recovered from a man between 60 and 70 years old with acute or convalescent COVID-19. The chain recombines TRBV28 with TRBJ1-4; 12 positions agree with TRBD1. The CDR3 nucleotides read TGTGCCAGCAGCCCTTCCGGGACAGGGGGCGATGAAAAACTGTTTTTT. Protein: CASSPSGTGGDEKLFF.